In its sample, the clone carrying this T cell receptor beta chain was seen many times. Antigen: not known. RNA served as the template for amplifying TCR beta CDR3 regions. Following a first-round RT-PCR that used HTBI primers, a second-round multiplex PCR was carried out. TCRdb re-called the multiplex PCR reads with MiXCR, one entry per CDR3 protein. Seen here are about 220,000 distinct CDR3 sequences, around a fifth observed once, and the top ten hold around 40%. Ophthalmopathy donors were characterized by moderate-to-severe activity, CAS of at least 3, NOSPECS of at least 4, and duration under 3 months. Other autoimmune diseases, uncontrolled infections, pregnancy or lactation ruled patients out of participation. This specimen belongs to a study of Graves' ophthalmopathy and Graves' hyperthyroidism. Findings and limits, study-wide: With a specificity of just under 75% and a sensitivity of approximately 68%, the model predicted ophthalmopathy progression. Most expanded clonotypes from thyroid (those above 0.001 frequency) were also found in blood.

V lost 5 bases and J 0 bases, leaving 16 bases between the germline ends. The CDR3 spans 16 residues. Germline V lookup: CDR1 SEHNR, CDR2 FQNEAQ (reference sequence). Source material: peripheral blood. The TCR sequence derives from a woman between 45 and 60 years old with Graves' ophthalmopathy. This sequence joins TRBV7-9 and TRBJ1-1, with TRBD1 as a possible D gene (5 bases). Here the CDR3 DNA reads TGTGCCAGCAGCAAAACTCACGGGGCCATGAACACTGAAGCTTTCTTT. This translates into CASSKTHGAMNTEAFF.